A single sample is the source of the 28 T cell receptor beta chains below, sequenced in a study of T cells in women clearing cervical HPV infection. TCRdb's table, derived via immunoSEQ multiplex PCR, lists solely in-frame clones and lacks some. Seen in this sample are roughly 34,000 clones; the ten most common clones hold approximately 7.5%. Sequencing was performed on blood buffy coat. Source of these receptors: a woman aged 18-70 years with a cervical HPV16 infection that either progressed to CIN3+ or cleared (not recorded which).

A word on this clone: The read falls 3 residues short of the CDR3 end, and the missing part is taken from the germline J gene. The chain combines TRBV18 with TRBJ2-7; 8 nucleotides line up with TRBD2. The germline CDR1 and CDR2 sequences are KGHSH and LQKENI. V lost 5 bases and J lost 3; bases outside the gene matches: 3. The CDR3 is 13 residues long. The sequenced CDR3 bases are TGTGCCAGCTCATATAGCGGGAACTACGAG. Its translation is CASSYSGNYE. The whole CDR3 sequence is CASSYSGNYEQYF. Together with reference TRBV18 and TRBJ2-7, the CDR3 gives the full variable domain: NAGVMQNPRHLVRRRGQEARLRCSPMKGHSHVYWYRQLPEEGLKFMVYLQKENIIDESGMPKERFSAEFPKEGPSILRIQQVVRGDSAAYFCASSYSGNYEQYFGPGTRLTVT.

In regard to this clone: The observed sequence ends 3 residues before the CDR3 terminus, with the missing tail filled in from the germline J gene. V usage is TRBV18 and J usage is TRBJ2-4; 8 bases line up with TRBD1. The CDR3 sequence is 14 residues long. Germline CDR1 KGHSH, CDR2 LQKENI. Incomplete CDR3 DNA: TGTGCCAGCTCGTCAGGGGGCGCGGGAAATGGT. It encodes CASSSGGAGNG. The full CDR3 reads CASSSGGAGNGQYF.

In the case of this clone: The read falls 3 residues short of the CDR3 end, and the missing part is taken from the germline J gene. Within the sample, other DNA sequences also encode this same CDR3. The V gene is TRBV30, the J gene TRBJ1-2; 7 nucleotides line up with TRBD1. Per germline, CDR1 GTSNPN and CDR2 SVGIG (reference sequence). The length of the CDR3 is 17 residues. J was trimmed by 4 bases and V by 1 base; bases with no gene match: 15. The CDR3 DNA, read in part, is TGTGCCTGGAGTGCGAAAGACAGGGCTCGCACGATCTATGGC. Protein: CAWSAKDRARTIYG. The whole CDR3 sequence reads CAWSAKDRARTIYGYTF.

Of note for this clone: The read ends 3 residues early relative to the CDR3; the germline J gene fills the gap. V and J are TRBV19 and TRBJ2-3, with D possibly matching TRBD2 (5 bases). This CDR3 is 14 amino acids long. Germline CDR1 LNHDA, CDR2 SQIVND (reference sequence). Trimming removed 6 bases at V and 1 base at J, with 11 bases between. CDR3 amino acids: CASRPSGGTDTQYF. CDR3 DNA (partial): TGTGCCAGTAGGCCTTCCGGGGGCACAGATACG.

This clone shows up as medium-sized (0.01 to 0.1%) by frequency. The sequence runs out 3 residues before the end of the CDR3; the remainder is reconstructed from the germline J gene. The chain combines TRBV7-9 with TRBJ1-2, with TRBD1 matching 8 bases. V trimming: 1 base; J trimming: 2 bases; junction bases outside the gene matches: 3. Germline values: CDR1 SEHNR, CDR2 FQNEAQ (reference sequence). The CDR3 is 15 residues long. The CDR3 sequence: CASSLVTGENYGYTF. CDR3 DNA, as far as it was read: TGTGCCAGCAGCTTAGTGACAGGGGAAAACTATGGC.

As regards this clone: Sequencing ends 3 residues short of the CDR3 end; the germline J gene provides the rest. The J gene is TRBJ1-2, the V gene TRBV18, with no clear D. The CDR3 totals 14 residues. Germline V gene lookup returns CDR1 KGHSH and CDR2 LQKENI. The CDR3 here is CASSQQVTTDTYTF. CDR3 bases read: TGTGCCAGCTCACAGCAGGTTACAACAGATACC.

A remark on this clone: At one boundary the junction diverges from the germline segment, which might be a read error. From the germline J gene comes the end of the CDR3, since the read stops 3 residues before it. Distinct nucleotide sequences in the sample also encode this CDR3. V usage is TRBV5-6 and J usage is TRBJ1-3; 7 positions match TRBD1. The CDR3 totals 15 residues. Germline values: CDR1 SGHDT, CDR2 YYEEEE. Incomplete CDR3 DNA: TGTGCCAGCAGTCCACAGGGGAGGACTGGAAACACT. This gives the protein CASSPQGRTGNT. The entire CDR3 sequence reads CASSPQGRTGNTIYF. The variable domain in full, completed from reference TRBV5-6 and TRBJ1-3, reads DAGVTQSPTHLIKTRGQQVTLRCSPKSGHDTVSWYQQALGQGPQFIFQYYEEEERQRGNFPDRFSGHQFPNYSSELNVNALLLGDSALYLCASSPQGRTGNTIYFGEGSWLTVV.

For this clone: Read coverage stops 3 residues before the CDR3 terminus; the germline J gene supplies the remainder. This chain uses TRBV10-3 with TRBJ1-1, with 7 positions matching TRBD1. The CDR3 consists of 14 residues. Germline assignment: CDR1 ENHRY and CDR2 SYGVKD. V lost 11 bases, J lost 3 bases, and 12 bases stayed unmatched. The CDR3 here is CAAGQETPDTEAFF. The CDR3 bases that were read are TGTGCCGCCGGACAGGAAACCCCTGACACTGAA.

Worth noting for this clone: The read gets to within 3 residues of the CDR3 end, and the germline J gene fills in the rest. The chain couples TRBV18 to TRBJ1-2; no firm D call. Trimming stripped 4 bases from V and 3 bases from J, with 12 bases between. Germline CDR1 and CDR2: KGHSH and LQKENI. This CDR3 is 14 amino acids long. CDR3 bases read: TGTGCCAGCTCACAGAATACAGAATACTATGGC. Translated: CASSQNTEYYG. The whole CDR3 protein is CASSQNTEYYGYTF.

As concerns this clone: The missing CDR3 end, 3 residues past where the read stops, is filled in from the germline J gene. The rearrangement uses TRBV18 and TRBJ2-2; D is uncertain. Germline V gene lookup returns CDR1 KGHSH and CDR2 LQKENI. CDR3 length: 15 residues. The CDR3 is CASSPSLGWNSPLFF. The CDR3 bases that were read are TGTGCCAGCTCACCGAGCCTCGGGTGGAATTCACCG.

Turning to this clone: The CDR3 is cut off 3 residues early in the read; its end comes from the germline J gene. This chain links TRBV20-1 with TRBJ2-4, with 9 bases fitting TRBD1. Per the germline V gene, CDR1 is DFQATT and CDR2 is SNEGSKA (reference sequence). The CDR3 has 18 amino acids. Trimming removed 0 bases from V and 3 bases from J; junction bases left unmatched: 12. CDR3 DNA, as far as it was read: TGCAGTGCTAGAGATACCCGAGGGGGACAGGGATTCAAAAACATT. Translated, it gives CSARDTRGGQGFKNI. The CDR3 in full is CSARDTRGGQGFKNIQYF.

Regarding this clone: The DNA ends 3 residues before the CDR3 does, and the rest of the CDR3 is filled in from the germline J gene. The chain recombines TRBV13 with TRBJ2-1, with D possibly being TRBD2 (6 bases). Germline values: CDR1 PRHDT, CDR2 FYEKMQ (reference sequence). The CDR3 is made up of 15 amino acids. Trimming shortened V by 2 bases and J by 3 bases, and 11 bases separated the two germline ends. The chain's CDR3 is CASSLSGVFYNEQFF. The CDR3 bases that were read are TGTGCCAGCAGCTTATCGGGGGTGTTCTACAATGAG.

This clone shows up as medium-sized (0.01 to 0.1%) by frequency. The CDR3 goes on 3 residues after the read ends, and that part is filled in from the germline J gene. The rearrangement uses TRBV7-9 and TRBJ2-1, with a tentative D call TRBD1 (6 bases). The CDR3 has 15 residues. CDR1 is SEHNR and CDR2 is FQNEAQ in the germline V gene (reference sequence). V was cut by 4 bases and J by 7 bases, with 17 bases left in between. The DNA read from the CDR3 is TGTGCCAGCAGCTCGACAGGCCTCTCGGGGAATGAG. This sequence encodes CASSSTGLSGNE. The entire CDR3 sequence reads CASSSTGLSGNEQFF.

A note on this clone: Read data end 3 residues before the CDR3 end; the end is taken from the germline J gene. The V gene is TRBV7-6, the J gene TRBJ2-7; 8 nucleotides match TRBD1. Losses at the gene ends were 2 bases for V and 5 bases for J; bases not matched to a gene: 11. CDR1 is SGHVS, CDR2 FNYEAQ, per germline. The CDR3 contains 16 residues. The CDR3 protein is CASSLRTGQGYHEQYF. The covered CDR3 bases are TGTGCCAGCAGCTTACGGACAGGACAGGGCTACCACGAG.

On this clone itself: The CDR3 is cut off 3 residues early in the read; its end comes from the germline J gene. J is TRBJ2-7 and V is TRBV30; 13 bases fit TRBD2. V was clipped by 4 bases and J by 6 bases; unmatched bases: 12. CDR3 size: 16 residues. Germline CDR1 and CDR2: GTSNPN and SVGIG (reference sequence). Incomplete CDR3 DNA: TGTGCCTGGAACAAACTAGCGGGGGGGCGGAGTGGCGAG. It codes for CAWNKLAGGRSGE. The CDR3 in its entirety is CAWNKLAGGRSGEQYF.

The CDR3 region is CASSDRPSGANVLFF. The CDR3 bases that were read are TGTGCCAGTAGCGACAGGCCCTCTGGGGCCAACGTA. The genes are TRBV19 and TRBJ1-4; maybe TRBD1 (6 bases). The read terminates 3 residues before the CDR3 end, so the remaining end is supplied by the germline J gene. The CDR3 spans 15 residues. Per the germline V gene, CDR1 is LNHDA and CDR2 is SQIVND (reference sequence).

As concerns this clone: The read falls 3 residues short of the CDR3 end, and the missing part is taken from the germline J gene. V gene TRBV5-6 combines with J gene TRBJ2-5; 7 nucleotides match TRBD1. Per germline, CDR1 SGHDT and CDR2 YYEEEE. The CDR3 is made up of 14 amino acids. J gave up 4 bases and V 4 bases, and 7 bases lay outside the gene matches. The CDR3 spells CASSEGQTLETQYF. The DNA read from the CDR3 is TGTGCCAGCAGCGAGGGACAGACTCTAGAGACC. The full variable domain, with the rest looked up from reference TRBV5-6 and TRBJ2-5, is DAGVTQSPTHLIKTRGQQVTLRCSPKSGHDTVSWYQQALGQGPQFIFQYYEEEERQRGNFPDRFSGHQFPNYSSELNVNALLLGDSALYLCASSEGQTLETQYFGPGTRLLVL.

Comments on this clone: Read data end 3 residues before the CDR3 end; the end is taken from the germline J gene. The genes are TRBV5-1 and TRBJ1-1; 8 bases line up with TRBD1. V shed 0 bases and J 5 bases; nucleotides not matched to a gene: 0. This CDR3 comprises 13 residues. Germline V lookup: CDR1 SGHRS, CDR2 YFSETQ. The sequenced CDR3 bases are TGCGCCAGCAGCTTGGACAGGGGGACTGAA. Translated, it gives CASSLDRGTE. The full CDR3 sequence reads CASSLDRGTEAFF.

Notes on this clone: Read data end 3 residues before the CDR3 end; the end is taken from the germline J gene. This rearrangement joins TRBV7-9 to TRBJ1-2; D gene unclear. CDR1 and CDR2 (germline): SEHNR, FQNEAQ (reference sequence). The CDR3 consists of 14 residues. The sequenced part of the CDR3 DNA is TGTGCCAGCAGCTTCACGGGTAGCTCCTACGAC. Protein sequence: CASSFTGSSYD. The full CDR3 sequence reads CASSFTGSSYDYTF.

About this clone: The observed sequence ends 3 residues before the CDR3 terminus, with the missing tail filled in from the germline J gene. This chain connects TRBV20-1 to TRBJ2-3; 9 bases map to TRBD2. CDR1 is DFQATT and CDR2 is SNEGSKA in the germline V gene (reference sequence). This CDR3 has 14 amino acids. The CDR3 sequence is CSASGAGGQETQYF. Partial CDR3 DNA: TGCAGTGCTAGCGGAGCGGGGGGCCAAGAGACG.

Comment on this clone: The read comes to an end 3 residues before the CDR3 does, leaving the germline J gene to fill in the end. The chain links TRBV19 to TRBJ1-2; 9 bases are shared with TRBD1. The CDR3 is 18 residues long. J gave up 0 bases and V 0 bases, and 8 bases lay outside the gene matches. Germline V gene lookup returns CDR1 LNHDA and CDR2 SQIVND (reference sequence). The DNA read from the CDR3 is TGTGCCAGTAGTATAGATACGCTACAGGGGGCAACTAACTATGGC. Protein sequence: CASSIDTLQGATNYG. The full CDR3 sequence reads CASSIDTLQGATNYGYTF.

Worth noting for this clone: The read stops 3 residues short of the end of the CDR3; the missing end is completed from the germline J gene. V usage is TRBV5-1 and J usage is TRBJ2-3, with 9 bases identical to TRBD2. Germline V gene lookup returns CDR1 SGHRS and CDR2 YFSETQ. The CDR3 contains 15 residues. V was clipped by 3 bases and J by 5 bases; unmatched bases: 7. Incomplete CDR3 DNA: TGCGCCAGCAGCTCGCGGGGGGGGTGGGAAGATACG. This gives the protein CASSSRGGWEDT. In full, the CDR3 reads CASSSRGGWEDTQYF.

Concerning this clone itself: The missing CDR3 end, 3 residues past where the read stops, is filled in from the germline J gene. The chain recombines TRBV10-2 with TRBJ1-5, with TRBD1 as a possible D gene (5 bases). Germline V lookup: CDR1 WSHSY, CDR2 SAAADI. This CDR3 comprises 15 residues. V dropped 7 bases and J dropped 2 bases, with 15 bases sitting between them. CDR3 sequence reads: CASTQRGGGNQPQHF. CDR3 DNA (partial): TGCGCCAGCACCCAGAGGGGAGGTGGCAATCAGCCC.

This clone is identified as medium-sized from frequency. Read sequence stops 3 residues before the CDR3 end, and the germline J gene provides the missing end. This chain connects TRBV5-1 to TRBJ2-5, with D uncertain. The ends were cut back, 0 bases at V and 5 bases at J, with 17 bases in the middle. Germline CDR1 SGHRS, CDR2 YFSETQ. The length of the CDR3 is 16 residues. The CDR3: CASSLGVSFLEETQYF. CDR3 DNA (partial): TGCGCCAGCAGCTTGGGGGTTAGCTTTCTCGAGGAGACC.

As concerns this clone: The sequenced fragment ends 3 residues before the CDR3 boundary, so the rest is inferred from the germline J gene. The V call is TRBV5-1, the J call TRBJ2-1, with 12 nucleotides matching TRBD2. V dropped 4 bases and J dropped 6; count of bases not matched to a gene: 8. The CDR3 has 16 amino acids. CDR1 and CDR2 from the germline V gene are SGHRS and YFSETQ. The CDR3: CASSPNLAGGINEQFF. Partial CDR3 DNA: TGCGCCAGCAGCCCAAATCTAGCGGGAGGGATCAATGAG. The variable domain in full, with the rest retrieved from reference TRBV5-1 and TRBJ2-1, is KAGVTQTPRYLIKTRGQQVTLSCSPISGHRSVSWYQQTPGQGLQFLFEYFSETQRNKGNFPGRFSGRQFSNSRSEMNVSTLELGDSALYLCASSPNLAGGINEQFFGPGTRLTVL.

Details on this clone: The sequenced fragment ends 3 residues before the CDR3 boundary, so the rest is inferred from the germline J gene. The J gene is TRBJ1-1, the V gene TRBV5-1; D not resolved. Trimming left V 3 bases short and J 4 bases short, with 10 bases between. CDR3 size: 13 residues. From germline, CDR1 is SGHRS and CDR2 YFSETQ. CDR3 bases read: TGCGCCAGCAGCTATTCGGGGTCCACTGAA. It translates to CASSYSGSTE. The full CDR3 sequence reads CASSYSGSTEAFF.

Details on this clone: The read halts 3 residues ahead of the CDR3 end, with the missing end drawn from the germline J gene. This specimen includes other DNA sequences encoding the same CDR3. The V and J genes are TRBV30 and TRBJ1-3; tentatively, D is TRBD1 (5 bases). The CDR3 is 13 amino acids. The V end was cut by 4 bases, the J end by 2 bases, with 9 bases between. Germline CDR1 reads GTSNPN; CDR2 reads SVGIG (reference sequence). The CDR3 spells CAWTGTAGNTIYF. The sequenced part of the CDR3 DNA is TGTGCCTGGACCGGGACTGCTGGAAACACC.

To note about this clone: The read gets to within 3 residues of the CDR3 end, and the germline J gene fills in the rest. V gene TRBV19 combines with J gene TRBJ1-2, with D possibly matching TRBD1 (5 bases). This CDR3 has 16 amino acids. Germline V gene data show CDR1 as LNHDA and CDR2 as SQIVND (reference sequence). CDR3: CASLRGDSPLSYDYTF. CDR3 bases read: TGTGCCAGTTTGAGAGGGGACTCCCCCCTCTCCTACGAC.